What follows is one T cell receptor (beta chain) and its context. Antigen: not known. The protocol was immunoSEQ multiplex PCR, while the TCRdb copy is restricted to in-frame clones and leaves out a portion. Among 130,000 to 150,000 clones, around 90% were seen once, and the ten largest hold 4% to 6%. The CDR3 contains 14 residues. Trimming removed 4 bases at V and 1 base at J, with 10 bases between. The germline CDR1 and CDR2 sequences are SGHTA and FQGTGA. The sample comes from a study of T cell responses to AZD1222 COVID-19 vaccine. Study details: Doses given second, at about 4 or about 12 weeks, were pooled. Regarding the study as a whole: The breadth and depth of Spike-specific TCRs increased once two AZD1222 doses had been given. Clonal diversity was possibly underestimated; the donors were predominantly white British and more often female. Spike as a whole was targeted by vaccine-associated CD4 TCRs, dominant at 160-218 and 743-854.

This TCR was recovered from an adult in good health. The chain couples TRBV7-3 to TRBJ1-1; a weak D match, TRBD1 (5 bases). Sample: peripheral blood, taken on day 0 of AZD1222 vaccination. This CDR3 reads CASSSDTGNTEAFF. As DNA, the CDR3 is TGTGCCAGCAGCTCGGACACAGGGAACACTGAAGCTTTCTTT.